This T cell receptor beta chain was documented in a study of blood T cell repertoires in COVID-19 (TCRdb year 2020). Some background on the complete study: Samples covering the acute and convalescent phases of COVID-19 were provided by collaborators in the United States, Italy and Spain. The prospective study material was composed of cDNA or gDNA derived from T cells, B-cell-depleted T cells, or PBMCs. The dataset comprised deeply sampled blood TCRbeta repertoires from subjects exposed to, actively infected with, or recovered from COVID-19. A freely available public database, intended as a resource for researchers studying the immune response to SARS-CoV-2, is where the repertoires were released. Samples came from the ongoing ImmuneRACE study (first 160 participants) plus 1,254 subjects from 6 global collaborators. Nearly every sample came with metadata listing a de-identified subject ID, COVID-19 status, age in years and sex. Where HLA class I and class II types were available, the types were taken from metadata supplied by the sample provider, not from assay-based typing. Beyond this particular receptor, the publication reports: Clinical and demographic metadata were provided uncurated, with the amount varying by source and participant.

Each collaborating institution followed its own protocols to collect whole blood in K2EDTA tubes. For TCRbeta analysis, collaborator samples were shipped as frozen whole blood, as isolated PBMCs, or as DNA extracted from either sample type. Concerning this clone itself: Its antigen remains undetermined. Base quality data are lacking; no much larger clone is found one base away.

TCRbeta CDR3 regions were amplified from genomic DNA using the immunoSEQ Assay, a bias-controlled multiplex PCR. The authors processed their data as follows. The number of nucleated cells in each sample was estimated from the amplification of reference gene primers within the assay. To quantify the absolute abundance of each unique TCRbeta CDR3 rearrangement, sequence reads were collapsed and filtered. For each sample, productive Simpson clonality was calculated as the square root of Simpson's diversity index across productive rearrangements. This is the immuneACCESS table as TCRdb keeps it, with only in-frame sequences that have V and J called. A part of the clones is gone; compared with another copy, unresolved V genes explain less than half, and the rest is unexplained. D and trimming come from the DNA, and the V and J calls and clone size come from that table. A total of under 130,000 clones appear in this sample, roughly 80% of them only once. The biggest ten clones account for approximately 20% of the sample.

CDR1 and CDR2, per the germline V gene, are SNHLY and FYNNEI. Trimmed from V: 8 bases; trimmed from J: 9 bases; junction bases lacking a gene match: 13. The CDR3 numbers 13 residues from cysteine through phenylalanine. This entry keeps only the CDR3 DNA: 39 bases, framed from base 1. Sequencing was performed on peripheral blood. The TCR comes from a woman in her 70s with acute or convalescent COVID-19. The receptor chain draws on TRBV2 and TRBJ2-7, with TRBD2 identical over 7 junction bases. Read as DNA, the sequence is TGTGCCAGCCTCGGGACTACCACTACGACGCAGTACTTC. Its translation reads: CASLGTTTTTQYF.